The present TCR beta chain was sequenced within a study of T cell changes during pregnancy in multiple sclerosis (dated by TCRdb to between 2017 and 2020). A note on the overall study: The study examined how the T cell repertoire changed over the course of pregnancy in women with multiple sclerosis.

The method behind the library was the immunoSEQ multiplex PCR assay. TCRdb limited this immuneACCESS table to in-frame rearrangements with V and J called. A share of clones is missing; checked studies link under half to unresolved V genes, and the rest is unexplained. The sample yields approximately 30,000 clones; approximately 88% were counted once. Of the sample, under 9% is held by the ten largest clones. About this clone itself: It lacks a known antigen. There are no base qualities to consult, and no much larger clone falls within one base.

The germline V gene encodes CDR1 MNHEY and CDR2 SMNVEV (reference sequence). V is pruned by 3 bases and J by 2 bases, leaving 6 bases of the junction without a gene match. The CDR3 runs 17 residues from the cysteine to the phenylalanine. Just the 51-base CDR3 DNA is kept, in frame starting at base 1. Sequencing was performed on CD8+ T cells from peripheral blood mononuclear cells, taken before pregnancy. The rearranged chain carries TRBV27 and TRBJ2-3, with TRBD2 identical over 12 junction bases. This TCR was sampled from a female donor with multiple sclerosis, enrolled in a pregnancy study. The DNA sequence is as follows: TGTGCCAGCAGTTTCCTACTAGCGGGAGGACCCACAGATACGCAGTATTTT. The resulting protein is CASSFLLAGGPTDTQYF.